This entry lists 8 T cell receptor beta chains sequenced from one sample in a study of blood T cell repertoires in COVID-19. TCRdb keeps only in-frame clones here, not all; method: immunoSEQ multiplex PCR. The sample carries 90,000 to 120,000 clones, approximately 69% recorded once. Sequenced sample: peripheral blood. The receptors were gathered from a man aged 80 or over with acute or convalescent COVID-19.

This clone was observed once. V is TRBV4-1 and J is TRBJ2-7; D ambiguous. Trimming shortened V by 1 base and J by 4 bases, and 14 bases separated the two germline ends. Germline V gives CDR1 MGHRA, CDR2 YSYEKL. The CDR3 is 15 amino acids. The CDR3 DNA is TGCGCCAGCAGCCAAGGGTTAGTAACCTGGTACGAGCAGTACTTC. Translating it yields CASSQGLVTWYEQYF.

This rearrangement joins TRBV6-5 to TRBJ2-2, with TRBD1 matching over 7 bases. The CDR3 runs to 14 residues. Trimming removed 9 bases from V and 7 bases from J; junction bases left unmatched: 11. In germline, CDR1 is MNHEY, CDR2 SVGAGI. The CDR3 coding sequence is TGTGCCAGTAATCCCACGACAGGGAACGGGGAGCTGTTTTTT. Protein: CASNPTTGNGELFF.

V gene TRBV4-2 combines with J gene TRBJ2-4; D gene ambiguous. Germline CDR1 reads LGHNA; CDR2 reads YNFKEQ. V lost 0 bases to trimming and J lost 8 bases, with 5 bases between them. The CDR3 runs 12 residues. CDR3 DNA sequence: TGTGCCAGCAGCCAAGATTTAGACATTCAGTACTTC. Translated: CASSQDLDIQYF.

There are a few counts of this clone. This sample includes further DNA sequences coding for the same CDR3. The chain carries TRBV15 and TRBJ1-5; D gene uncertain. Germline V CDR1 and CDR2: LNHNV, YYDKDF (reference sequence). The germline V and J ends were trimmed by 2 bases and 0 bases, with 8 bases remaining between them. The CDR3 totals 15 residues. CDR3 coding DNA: TGTGCCACCAGCAGAACGGGTTATAGCAATCAGCCCCAGCATTTT. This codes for CATSRTGYSNQPQHF.

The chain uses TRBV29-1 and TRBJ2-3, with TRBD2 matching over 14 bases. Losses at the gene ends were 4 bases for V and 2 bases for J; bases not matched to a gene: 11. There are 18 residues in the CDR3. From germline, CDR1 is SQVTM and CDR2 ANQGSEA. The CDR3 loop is CSVGGGGLAGGPTDTQYF. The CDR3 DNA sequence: TGCAGCGTTGGGGGGGGAGGACTAGCGGGAGGCCCCACAGATACGCAGTATTTT.

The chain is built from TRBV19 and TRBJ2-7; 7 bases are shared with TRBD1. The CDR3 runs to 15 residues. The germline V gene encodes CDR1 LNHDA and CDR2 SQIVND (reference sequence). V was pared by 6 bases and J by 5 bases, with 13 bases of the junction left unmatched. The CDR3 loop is CASRETTGNSDEQYF. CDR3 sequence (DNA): TGTGCCAGTAGGGAGACGACAGGGAATAGCGACGAGCAGTACTTC.

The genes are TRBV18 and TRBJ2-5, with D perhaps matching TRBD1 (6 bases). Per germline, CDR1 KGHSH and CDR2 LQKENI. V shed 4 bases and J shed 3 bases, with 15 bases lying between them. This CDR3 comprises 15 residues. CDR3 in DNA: TGTGCCAGCTCACTCAAACAGACAGGCGAAGAGACCCAGTACTTC. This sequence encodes CASSLKQTGEETQYF.

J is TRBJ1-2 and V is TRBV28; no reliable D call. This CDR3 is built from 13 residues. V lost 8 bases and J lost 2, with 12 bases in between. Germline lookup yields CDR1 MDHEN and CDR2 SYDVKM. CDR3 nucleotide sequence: TGTGCCAGCCTCTCCAGGTTAAACTATGGCTACACCTTC. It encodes CASLSRLNYGYTF.